These T cell receptor beta chains were read from a single sample in a study of T cell changes during pregnancy in multiple sclerosis. Some clones are missing from TCRdb's copy, which holds only in-frame ones; the method was immunoSEQ multiplex PCR. The repertoire holds 45,000 to 50,000 clones, with 94% as singletons. Sample: CD8+ T cells from peripheral blood mononuclear cells, taken before pregnancy. The receptor source for this set is a female donor with multiple sclerosis, enrolled in a pregnancy study. CDR3s include the opening cysteine and the closing phenylalanine or tryptophan. A D gene is named only where the DNA matches it firmly. Clone size is shown for a subset of rows, as once, few, many or a class of expanded clone.

clone size: .; D gene: TRBD1; V gene: TRBV27; J gene: TRBJ1-2; CDR3 protein: CASSPRDRSPYGYTF; CDR3 DNA: TGTGCCAGCAGTCCCCGGGACAGGTCGCCCTATGGCTACACCTTC
clone size: .; D gene: TRBD1; V gene: TRBV7-7; J gene: TRBJ2-3; CDR3 protein: CASSPSDRGTDTQYF; CDR3 DNA: TGTGCCAGCAGCCCCTCGGACAGGGGGACAGATACGCAGTATTTT
clone size: .; D gene: TRBD1; V gene: TRBV5-4; J gene: TRBJ1-2; CDR3 protein: CASRNRDRGFYGYTF; CDR3 DNA: TGTGCCAGCAGAAACCGGGACAGGGGATTCTATGGCTACACCTTC
clone size: .; D gene: TRBD1; V gene: TRBV15; J gene: TRBJ2-3; CDR3 protein: CATSLQDGTVETDTQYF; CDR3 DNA: TGTGCCACCAGCCTCCAAGACGGGACAGTCGAGACAGATACGCAGTATTTT
clone size: .; D gene: TRBD1; V gene: TRBV6-1; J gene: TRBJ2-1; CDR3 protein: CARGQGGRHEQFF; CDR3 DNA: TGTGCCCGTGGACAGGGGGGGAGGCATGAGCAGTTCTTC
clone size: .; D gene: TRBD2; V gene: TRBV30; J gene: TRBJ2-7; CDR3 protein: CAWSAIGLAGPRLSYEQYF; CDR3 DNA: TGTGCCTGGAGTGCTATAGGACTAGCGGGACCCCGTCTCTCCTACGAGCAGTACTTC
clone size: .; D gene: .; V gene: TRBV30; J gene: TRBJ1-1; CDR3 protein: CAWSYGSGDTEAFF; CDR3 DNA: TGTGCCTGGAGTTACGGGAGTGGGGACACTGAAGCTTTCTTT
clone size: .; D gene: TRBD2; V gene: TRBV19; J gene: TRBJ2-3; CDR3 protein: CASSLGLASTDTQYF; CDR3 DNA: TGTGCCAGTAGTTTGGGACTAGCCAGCACAGATACGCAGTATTTT
clone size: .; D gene: TRBD2; V gene: TRBV6-1; J gene: TRBJ2-1; CDR3 protein: CASEQGTSGSEQFF; CDR3 DNA: TGTGCCAGCGAGCAAGGGACTAGCGGGAGTGAGCAGTTCTTC
clone size: .; D gene: .; V gene: TRBV29-1; J gene: TRBJ2-1; CDR3 protein: CSARDTGNYNEQFF; CDR3 DNA: TGCAGCGCCCGGGACACGGGTAATTACAATGAGCAGTTCTTC
clone size: once; D gene: TRBD2; V gene: TRBV5-6; J gene: TRBJ2-7; CDR3 protein: CASSGGGTLSEQYF; CDR3 DNA: TGTGCCAGCAGCGGGGGAGGGACCCTAAGCGAGCAGTACTTC
clone size: .; D gene: TRBD2; V gene: TRBV9; J gene: TRBJ2-7; CDR3 protein: CASSREGGRGDEQYF; CDR3 DNA: TGTGCCAGCAGCCGGGAGGGGGGCCGCGGGGACGAGCAGTACTTC
clone size: few; D gene: TRBD1; V gene: TRBV13; J gene: TRBJ1-5; CDR3 protein: CASSFGQGAYSNQPQHF; CDR3 DNA: TGTGCCAGCAGCTTCGGACAGGGGGCCTATAGCAATCAGCCCCAGCATTTT
clone size: .; D gene: .; V gene: TRBV6-1; J gene: TRBJ2-7; CDR3 protein: CASSEEGRSTGLEQYF; CDR3 DNA: TGTGCCAGCAGTGAAGAGGGGAGGTCGACAGGGCTAGAGCAGTACTTC
clone size: once; D gene: .; V gene: TRBV15; J gene: TRBJ1-1; CDR3 protein: CATSDGQMNTEAFF; CDR3 DNA: TGTGCCACCAGCGATGGACAGATGAACACTGAAGCTTTCTTT
clone size: .; D gene: TRBD1; V gene: TRBV7-9; J gene: TRBJ1-2; CDR3 protein: CASSPGGANYGYTF; CDR3 DNA: TGTGCCAGCAGCCCAGGGGGAGCCAACTATGGCTACACCTTC
clone size: .; D gene: .; V gene: TRBV4-1; J gene: TRBJ1-5; CDR3 protein: CASSQDRRTSQPQHF; CDR3 DNA: TGCGCCAGCAGCCAAGATCGAAGGACATCTCAGCCCCAGCATTTT
clone size: .; D gene: TRBD1; V gene: TRBV27; J gene: TRBJ1-2; CDR3 protein: CASSLEGTGFYGYTF; CDR3 DNA: TGTGCCAGCAGTTTAGAGGGGACAGGGTTCTATGGCTACACCTTC
clone size: .; D gene: .; V gene: TRBV29-1; J gene: TRBJ2-1; CDR3 protein: CSGLLDSYNEQFF; CDR3 DNA: TGCAGCGGCCTACTAGACTCCTACAATGAGCAGTTCTTC
clone size: .; D gene: TRBD2; V gene: TRBV7-9; J gene: TRBJ2-7; CDR3 protein: CASSLEASGSYEQYF; CDR3 DNA: TGTGCCAGCAGCTTAGAGGCTAGCGGATCCTACGAGCAGTACTTC
clone size: .; D gene: TRBD1; V gene: TRBV6-5; J gene: TRBJ2-2; CDR3 protein: CASSWTGTGELFF; CDR3 DNA: TGTGCCAGCAGTTGGACAGGCACCGGGGAGCTGTTTTTT
clone size: once; D gene: TRBD1; V gene: TRBV10-3; J gene: TRBJ2-2; CDR3 protein: CAINQRQGRRTGELFF; CDR3 DNA: TGTGCCATCAACCAGAGACAGGGCCGAAGGACCGGGGAGCTGTTTTTT
clone size: once; D gene: .; V gene: TRBV19; J gene: TRBJ1-2; CDR3 protein: CASSPAQGAYGYTF; CDR3 DNA: TGTGCCAGTTCCCCTGCGCAAGGGGCCTATGGCTACACCTTC
clone size: .; D gene: TRBD2; V gene: TRBV4-1; J gene: TRBJ2-7; CDR3 protein: CASSRSGGGLAVPFEQYF; CDR3 DNA: TGCGCCAGCAGCCGGTCAGGGGGGGGACTAGCGGTTCCCTTCGAGCAGTACTTC
clone size: .; D gene: .; V gene: TRBV13; J gene: TRBJ2-7; CDR3 protein: CASSLGTQVDEQYF; CDR3 DNA: TGTGCCAGCAGCTTGGGGACACAGGTGGACGAGCAGTACTTC
clone size: .; D gene: .; V gene: TRBV21-1; J gene: TRBJ1-1; CDR3 protein: CATPPSRDRGGPTEAFF; CDR3 DNA: TGTGCCACCCCACCCTCCCGGGACCGCGGAGGGCCCACTGAAGCTTTCTTT
clone size: .; D gene: TRBD1; V gene: TRBV7-9; J gene: TRBJ1-1; CDR3 protein: CASSTGQGAETEAFF; CDR3 DNA: TGTGCCAGCAGCACTGGACAGGGGGCGGAGACTGAAGCTTTCTTT
clone size: .; D gene: .; V gene: TRBV27; J gene: TRBJ2-7; CDR3 protein: CASSLFVSMSQNRLRGYEQYF; CDR3 DNA: TGTGCCAGCAGTTTATTCGTTTCGATGAGCCAGAATCGGTTAAGGGGATACGAGCAGTACTTC